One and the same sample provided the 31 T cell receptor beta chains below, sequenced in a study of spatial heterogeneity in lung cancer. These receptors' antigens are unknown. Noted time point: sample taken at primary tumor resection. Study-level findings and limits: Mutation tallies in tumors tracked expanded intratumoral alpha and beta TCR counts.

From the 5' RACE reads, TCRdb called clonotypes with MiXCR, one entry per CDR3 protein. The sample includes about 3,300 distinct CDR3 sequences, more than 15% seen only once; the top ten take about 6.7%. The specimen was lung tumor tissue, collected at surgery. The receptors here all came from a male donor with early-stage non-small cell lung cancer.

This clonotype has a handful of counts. The CDR3 sequence is CASSWGQGKAEAFF. CDR3 coding DNA: TGTGCCAGCAGTTGGGGACAGGGGAAGGCTGAAGCTTTCTTT. The chain couples TRBV28 to TRBJ1-1, with 10 bases aligning to TRBD1. The CDR3 length is 14 residues. CDR1 MDHEN and CDR2 SYDVKM come from the germline V gene. V gave up 4 bases and J gave up 6 bases; unmatched junction bases: 5. The complete variable domain, with remaining parts taken from reference TRBV28 and TRBJ1-1, reads DVKVTQSSRYLVKRTGEKVFLECVQDMDHENMFWYRQDPGLGLRLIYFSYDVKMKEKGDIPEGYSVSREKKERFSLILESASTNQTSMYLCASSWGQGKAEAFFGQGTRLTVV.

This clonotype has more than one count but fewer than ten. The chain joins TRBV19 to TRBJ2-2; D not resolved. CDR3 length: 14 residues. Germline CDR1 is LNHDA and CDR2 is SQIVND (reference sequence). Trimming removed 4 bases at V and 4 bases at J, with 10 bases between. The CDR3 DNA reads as TGTGCCAGTAGTACTCAGCTTATCACCGGGGAGCTGTTTTTT. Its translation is CASSTQLITGELFF.

The CDR3 loop reads CSVATGNEKLFF. Written as DNA, the CDR3 is TGCAGCGTAGCGACGGGGAATGAAAAACTGTTTTTT. This chain joins TRBV29-1 and TRBJ1-4, with D uncertain. The CDR3 sequence is 12 residues long. Germline CDR1 and CDR2: SQVTM and ANQGSEA. V shed 6 bases and J shed 5 bases, with 10 bases lying between them.

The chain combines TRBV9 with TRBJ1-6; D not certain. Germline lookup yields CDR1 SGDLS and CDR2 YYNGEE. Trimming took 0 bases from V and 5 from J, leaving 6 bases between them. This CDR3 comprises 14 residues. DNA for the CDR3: TGTGCCAGCAGCGTAGAGCCGAATAATTCACCCCTCCACTTT. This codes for CASSVEPNNSPLHF.

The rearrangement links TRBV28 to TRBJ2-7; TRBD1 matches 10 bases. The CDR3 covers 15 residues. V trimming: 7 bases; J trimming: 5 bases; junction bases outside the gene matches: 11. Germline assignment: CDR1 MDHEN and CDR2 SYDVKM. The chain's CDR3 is CASTFGDRGFHEQYF. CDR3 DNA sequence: TGTGCCAGCACCTTCGGGGACAGGGGTTTCCACGAGCAGTACTTC.

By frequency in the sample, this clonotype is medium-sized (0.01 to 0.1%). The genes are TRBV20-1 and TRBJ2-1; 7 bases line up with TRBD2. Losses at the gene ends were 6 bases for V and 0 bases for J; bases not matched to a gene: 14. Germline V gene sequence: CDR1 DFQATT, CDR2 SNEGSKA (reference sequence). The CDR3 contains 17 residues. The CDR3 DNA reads TGCAGTGCCGGGGGGTCGCGGGGCGGGAGCTCCTACAATGAGCAGTTCTTC. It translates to CSAGGSRGGSSYNEQFF.

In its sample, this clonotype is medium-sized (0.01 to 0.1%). The CDR3 DNA reads TGTGCCAGCAGTTTATTCAGGGTCAGCCAAGAGACCCAGTACTTC. Amino acids: CASSLFRVSQETQYF. This chain connects TRBV27 to TRBJ2-5, with D possibly being TRBD1 (5 bases). The CDR3 has 15 residues. V lost 1 base to trimming and J lost 1 base, with 10 bases between them. Germline V gene lookup returns CDR1 MNHEY and CDR2 SMNVEV (reference sequence).

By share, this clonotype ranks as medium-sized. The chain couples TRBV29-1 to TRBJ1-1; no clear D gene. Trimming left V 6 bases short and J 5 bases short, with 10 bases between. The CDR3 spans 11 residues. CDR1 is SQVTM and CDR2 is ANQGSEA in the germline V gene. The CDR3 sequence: CSVGEDTEAFF. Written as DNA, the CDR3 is TGCAGCGTGGGCGAGGATACTGAAGCTTTCTTT.

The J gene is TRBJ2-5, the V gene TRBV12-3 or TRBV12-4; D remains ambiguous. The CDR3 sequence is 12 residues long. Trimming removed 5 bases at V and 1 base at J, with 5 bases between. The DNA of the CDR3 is TGTGCCAGCAGTCGGGTCCAAGAGACCCAGTACTTC. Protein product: CASSRVQETQYF.

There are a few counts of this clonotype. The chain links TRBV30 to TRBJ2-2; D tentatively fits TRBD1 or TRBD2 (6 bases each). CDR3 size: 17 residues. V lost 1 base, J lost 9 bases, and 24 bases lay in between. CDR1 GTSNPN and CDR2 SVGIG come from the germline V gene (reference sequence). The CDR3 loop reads CAWSDPRRGKKYWELFF. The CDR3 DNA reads TGTGCCTGGAGTGACCCTCGGAGGGGGAAAAAGTACTGGGAGCTGTTTTTT.

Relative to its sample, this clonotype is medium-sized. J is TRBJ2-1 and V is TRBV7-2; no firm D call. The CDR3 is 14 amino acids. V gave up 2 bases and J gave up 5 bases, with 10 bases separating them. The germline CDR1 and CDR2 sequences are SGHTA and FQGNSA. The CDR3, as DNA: TGTGCCAGCAGCTTAATGGTCGGAAACAATGAGCAGTTCTTC. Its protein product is CASSLMVGNNEQFF.

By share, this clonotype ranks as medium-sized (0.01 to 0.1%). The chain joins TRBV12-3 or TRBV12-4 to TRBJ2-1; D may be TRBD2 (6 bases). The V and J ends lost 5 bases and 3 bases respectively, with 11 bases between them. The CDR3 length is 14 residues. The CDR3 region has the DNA TGTGCCAGCAGTCCGGTAGCGGTCTACAATGAGCAGTTCTTC. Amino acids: CASSPVAVYNEQFF.

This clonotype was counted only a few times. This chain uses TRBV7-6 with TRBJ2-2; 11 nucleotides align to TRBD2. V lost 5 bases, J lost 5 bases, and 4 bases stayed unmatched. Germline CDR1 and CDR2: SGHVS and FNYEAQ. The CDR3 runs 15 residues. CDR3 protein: CASSPLAGGTGELFF. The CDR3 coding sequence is TGTGCCAGCAGCCCCCTAGCGGGAGGTACCGGGGAGCTGTTTTTT. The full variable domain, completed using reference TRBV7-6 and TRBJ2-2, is GAGVSQSPRYKVTKRGQDVALRCDPISGHVSLYWYRQALGQGPEFLTYFNYEAQQDKSGLPNDRFSAERPEGSISTLTIQRTEQRDSAMYRCASSPLAGGTGELFFGEGSRLTVL.

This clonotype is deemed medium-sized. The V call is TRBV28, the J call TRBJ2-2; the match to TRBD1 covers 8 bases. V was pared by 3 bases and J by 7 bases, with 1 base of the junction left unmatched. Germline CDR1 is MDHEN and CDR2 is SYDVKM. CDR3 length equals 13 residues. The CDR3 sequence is CASSLGQDGELFF. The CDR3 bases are TGTGCCAGCAGTTTGGGACAGGACGGGGAGCTGTTTTTT.

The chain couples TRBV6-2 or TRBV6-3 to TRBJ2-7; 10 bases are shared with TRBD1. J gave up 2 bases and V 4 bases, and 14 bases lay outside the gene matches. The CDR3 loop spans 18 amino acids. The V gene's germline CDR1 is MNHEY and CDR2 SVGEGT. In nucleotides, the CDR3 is TGTGCCAGCAGTTGGGGATCAAGACAGGGGGCCCTTCCCTACGAGCAGTACTTC. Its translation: CASSWGSRQGALPYEQYF.

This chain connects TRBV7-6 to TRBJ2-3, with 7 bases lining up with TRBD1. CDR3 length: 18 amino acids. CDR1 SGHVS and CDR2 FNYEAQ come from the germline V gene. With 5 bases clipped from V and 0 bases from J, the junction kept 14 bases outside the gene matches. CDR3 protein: CASSPGATGVRSTDTQYF. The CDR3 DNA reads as TGTGCCAGCAGCCCAGGGGCCACAGGGGTAAGAAGCACAGATACGCAGTATTTT.

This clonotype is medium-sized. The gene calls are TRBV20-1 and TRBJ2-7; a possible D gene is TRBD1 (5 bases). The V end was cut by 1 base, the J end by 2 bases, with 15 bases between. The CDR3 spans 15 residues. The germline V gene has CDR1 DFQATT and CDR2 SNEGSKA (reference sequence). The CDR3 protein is CSARVSQGSPYEQYF. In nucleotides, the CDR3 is TGCAGTGCTAGAGTTTCTCAGGGTTCTCCCTACGAGCAGTACTTC.

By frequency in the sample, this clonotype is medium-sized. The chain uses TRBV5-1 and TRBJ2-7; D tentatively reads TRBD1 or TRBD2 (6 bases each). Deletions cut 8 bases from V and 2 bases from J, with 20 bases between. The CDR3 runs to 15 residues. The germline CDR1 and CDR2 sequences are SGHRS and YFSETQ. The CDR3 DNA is TGCGCCAGTAGGGAAAGGGGGGACACCACCTACGAGCAGTACTTC. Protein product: CASRERGDTTYEQYF.

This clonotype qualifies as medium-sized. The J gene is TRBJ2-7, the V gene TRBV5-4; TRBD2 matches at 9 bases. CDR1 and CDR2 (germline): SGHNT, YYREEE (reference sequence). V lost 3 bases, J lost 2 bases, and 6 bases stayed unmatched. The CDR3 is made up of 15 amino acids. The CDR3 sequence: CASSSLAGGPYEQYF. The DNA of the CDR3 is TGTGCCAGCAGCTCCCTCGCGGGAGGGCCCTACGAGCAGTACTTC.

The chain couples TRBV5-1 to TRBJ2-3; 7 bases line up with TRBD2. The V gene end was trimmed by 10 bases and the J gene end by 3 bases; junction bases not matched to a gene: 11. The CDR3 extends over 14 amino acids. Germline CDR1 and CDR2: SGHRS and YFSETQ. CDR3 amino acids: CASSGATGTDTQYF. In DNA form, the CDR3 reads TGCGCCTCCAGCGGGGCGACTGGGACAGATACGCAGTATTTT.

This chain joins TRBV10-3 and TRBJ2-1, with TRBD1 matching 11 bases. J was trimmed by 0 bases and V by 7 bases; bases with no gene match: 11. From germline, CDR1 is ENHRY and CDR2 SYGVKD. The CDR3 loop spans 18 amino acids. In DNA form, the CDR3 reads TGTGCCATCACCCGGACAGGGGGCCTACTGAGCTCCTACAATGAGCAGTTCTTC. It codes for CAITRTGGLLSSYNEQFF.

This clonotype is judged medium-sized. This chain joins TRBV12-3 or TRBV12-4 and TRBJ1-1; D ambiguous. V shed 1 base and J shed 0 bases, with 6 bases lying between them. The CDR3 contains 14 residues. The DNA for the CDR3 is TGTGCCAGCAGTTTAGGCGGCATGAACACTGAAGCTTTCTTT. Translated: CASSLGGMNTEAFF.

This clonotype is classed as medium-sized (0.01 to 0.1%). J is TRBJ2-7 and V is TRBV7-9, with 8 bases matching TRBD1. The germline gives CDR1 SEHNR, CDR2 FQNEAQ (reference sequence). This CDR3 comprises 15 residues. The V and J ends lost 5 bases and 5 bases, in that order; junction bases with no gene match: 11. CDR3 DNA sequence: TGTGCCAGCAGCCAGGGCGGGCAGGGGGCCCACGAGCAGTACTTC. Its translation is CASSQGGQGAHEQYF.

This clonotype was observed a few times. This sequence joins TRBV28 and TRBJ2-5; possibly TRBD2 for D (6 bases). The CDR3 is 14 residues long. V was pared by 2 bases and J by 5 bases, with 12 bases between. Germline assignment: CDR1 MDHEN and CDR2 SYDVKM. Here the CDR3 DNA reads TGTGCCAGCAGTTTAACAGCGGGCGAGGAGACCCAGTACTTC. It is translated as CASSLTAGEETQYF. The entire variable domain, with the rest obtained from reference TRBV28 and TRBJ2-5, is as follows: DVKVTQSSRYLVKRTGEKVFLECVQDMDHENMFWYRQDPGLGLRLIYFSYDVKMKEKGDIPEGYSVSREKKERFSLILESASTNQTSMYLCASSLTAGEETQYFGPGTRLLVL.

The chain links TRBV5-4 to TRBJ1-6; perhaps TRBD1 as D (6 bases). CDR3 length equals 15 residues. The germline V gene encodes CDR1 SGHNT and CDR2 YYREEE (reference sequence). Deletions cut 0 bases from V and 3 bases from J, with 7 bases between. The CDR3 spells CASSLGQVYNSPLHF. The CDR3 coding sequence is TGTGCCAGCAGCTTGGGACAGGTCTATAATTCACCCCTCCACTTT.

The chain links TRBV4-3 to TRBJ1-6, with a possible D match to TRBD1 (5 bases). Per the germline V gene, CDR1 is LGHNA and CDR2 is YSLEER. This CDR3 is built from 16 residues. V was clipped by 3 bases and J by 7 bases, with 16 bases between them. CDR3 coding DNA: TGCGCCAGCAGCCAGGGAGCCAGGGTAGGGAATTCACCCCTCCACTTT. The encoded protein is CASSQGARVGNSPLHF.

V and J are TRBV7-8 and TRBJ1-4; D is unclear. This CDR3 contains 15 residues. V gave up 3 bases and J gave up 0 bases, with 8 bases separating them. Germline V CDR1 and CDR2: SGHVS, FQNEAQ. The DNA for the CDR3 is TGTGCCAGCAGCTTGACCCGCGCAACTAATGAAAAACTGTTTTTT. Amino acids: CASSLTRATNEKLFF.

CDR3 DNA sequence: TGTGCCAGCAGCTCCGGGGACTTACTGCTGTACTTC. This codes for CASSSGDLLLYF. The V call is TRBV7-9, the J call TRBJ2-7; D might be TRBD2 (6 bases). Germline CDR1 reads SEHNR; CDR2 reads FQNEAQ (reference sequence). This CDR3 contains 12 residues. Between the trimmed V and J ends, which lost 4 bases and 12 bases, there was a span of 16 bases.

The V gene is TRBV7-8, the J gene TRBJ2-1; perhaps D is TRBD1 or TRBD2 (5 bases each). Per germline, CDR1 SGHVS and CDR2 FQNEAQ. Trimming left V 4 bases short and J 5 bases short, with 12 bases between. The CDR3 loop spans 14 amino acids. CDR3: CASSSGQTNNEQFF. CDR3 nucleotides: TGTGCCAGCAGCTCGGGGCAGACCAACAATGAGCAGTTCTTC. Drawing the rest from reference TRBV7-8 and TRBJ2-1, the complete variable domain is GAGVSQSPRYKVAKRGQDVALRCDPISGHVSLFWYQQALGQGPEFLTYFQNEAQLDKSGLPSDRFFAERPEGSVSTLKIQRTQQEDSAVYLCASSSGQTNNEQFFGPGTRLTVL.

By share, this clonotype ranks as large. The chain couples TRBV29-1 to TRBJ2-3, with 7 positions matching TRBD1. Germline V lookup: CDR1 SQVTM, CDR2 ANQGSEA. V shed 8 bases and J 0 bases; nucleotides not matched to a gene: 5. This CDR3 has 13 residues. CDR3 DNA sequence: TGCAGCTTCGCGACAGGGAGCACAGATACGCAGTATTTT. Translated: CSFATGSTDTQYF.

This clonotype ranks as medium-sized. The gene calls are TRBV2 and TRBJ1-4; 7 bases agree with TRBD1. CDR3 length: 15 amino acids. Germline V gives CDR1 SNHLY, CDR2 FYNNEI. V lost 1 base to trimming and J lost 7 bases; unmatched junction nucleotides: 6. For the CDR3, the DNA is TGTGCCAGCAGTGAAGACCGCCGGGACAGTGAAAAACTGTTTTTT. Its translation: CASSEDRRDSEKLFF.